This T cell receptor (beta chain) was captured by sequencing in a study of shared T cell receptors in the human thymus. Sequencing used immunoSEQ multiplex PCR; TCRdb keeps in-frame clones, though not all of them. Among about 610,000 clones, approximately 88% were seen once, and the ten largest hold approximately 0.01%. The same sample was also used in a study of human thymus T cells. That paper adds: The people who donated were healthy Finnish babies having corrective surgery for congenital heart defects. Resected material from corrective heart surgery provided the thymus tissue analysed. Biased V and J segment usage appeared in thymus and peripheral blood. In unrelated individuals, thymic repertoires overlapped highly, according to related research.

Material for sequencing was thymocytes. The source is a boy under two years old with a congenital heart defect.

The DNA for the CDR3 is TGTGCCACCAGCAGAGAGTCGAGGATGAACACTGAAGCTTTCTTT. Its translation is CATSRESRMNTEAFF. The rearrangement joins TRBV15 to TRBJ1-1; D remains ambiguous. The CDR3 extends over 15 amino acids. Germline CDR1 is LNHNV and CDR2 is YYDKDF (reference sequence). The V end was cut by 0 bases, the J end by 0 bases, with 8 bases between.